This is a list of T cell receptor beta chains from one sample in a study of T cell responses to AZD1222 COVID-19 vaccine. Sequencing was performed with immunoSEQ multiplex PCR; in TCRdb, only in-frame clones are kept and a portion is missing. Among 130,000 to 150,000 clones listed, roughly 90% were seen once. The sample consisted of peripheral blood, taken 28 days after the second dose of the MenACWY control vaccine. The source is an adult who received the MenACWY meningococcal vaccine as a control. CDR3s include the opening cysteine and the closing phenylalanine or tryptophan.

J gene: TRBJ1-2
V gene: TRBV11-3
CDR3 protein: CASSLPGSRGYGYTF

J gene: TRBJ1-3
V gene: TRBV9
CDR3 protein: CASSPRGAYGNTIYF

J gene: TRBJ1-5
V gene: TRBV7-2
CDR3 protein: CASSLGGSRNQPQHF

J gene: TRBJ1-3
V gene: TRBV5-4
CDR3 protein: CASSLGVGRSGNTIYF

J gene: TRBJ2-2
V gene: TRBV24-1
CDR3 protein: CATSDVRTAKTGELFF

J gene: TRBJ2-1
V gene: TRBV11-3
CDR3 protein: CASSSQGGPSNEQFF

J gene: TRBJ2-5
V gene: TRBV14
CDR3 protein: CASSRVLQETQYF

J gene: TRBJ1-2
V gene: TRBV19
CDR3 protein: CASSVPGTASFYGYTF

J gene: TRBJ1-6
V gene: TRBV6-6
CDR3 protein: CAGTAGNSPLHF

J gene: TRBJ1-1
V gene: TRBV2
CDR3 protein: CASIRTVGYTEAFF

J gene: TRBJ1-1
V gene: TRBV19
CDR3 protein: CASTMFRGGDTEAFF

J gene: TRBJ1-1
V gene: TRBV4-1
CDR3 protein: CASSQDDTASSLF

J gene: TRBJ2-1
V gene: TRBV19
CDR3 protein: CASSPSTRQGNLNEQFF

J gene: TRBJ1-2
V gene: TRBV7-2
CDR3 protein: CASSLGSGYGYTF

J gene: TRBJ2-5
V gene: TRBV7-3
CDR3 protein: CASSWDWGETQYF

J gene: TRBJ2-1
V gene: TRBV25-1
CDR3 protein: CASSDPGLGAYNEQFF

J gene: TRBJ1-3
V gene: TRBV5-4
CDR3 protein: CASSSTVSGNTIYF

J gene: TRBJ2-2
V gene: TRBV2
CDR3 protein: CASSETRNTGELFF

J gene: TRBJ1-1
V gene: TRBV30
CDR3 protein: CAWSVGPRTEAFF

J gene: TRBJ1-1
V gene: TRBV6-4
CDR3 protein: CASSTGRWNTEAFF

J gene: TRBJ1-2
V gene: TRBV6-5
CDR3 protein: CASSRQGPLDGYTF

J gene: TRBJ2-1
V gene: TRBV19
CDR3 protein: CASSWRSEQFF

J gene: TRBJ2-1
V gene: TRBV5-1
CDR3 protein: CASSLGLAGELNEQFF

J gene: TRBJ1-2
V gene: TRBV6-5
CDR3 protein: CASSPKDTDYGYTF

J gene: TRBJ1-2
V gene: TRBV5-1
CDR3 protein: CASSSQGANYGYTF

J gene: TRBJ2-3
V gene: TRBV5-4
CDR3 protein: CASSLVGLAGADTQYF

J gene: TRBJ1-1
V gene: TRBV13
CDR3 protein: CASSRNEGTNTEAFF